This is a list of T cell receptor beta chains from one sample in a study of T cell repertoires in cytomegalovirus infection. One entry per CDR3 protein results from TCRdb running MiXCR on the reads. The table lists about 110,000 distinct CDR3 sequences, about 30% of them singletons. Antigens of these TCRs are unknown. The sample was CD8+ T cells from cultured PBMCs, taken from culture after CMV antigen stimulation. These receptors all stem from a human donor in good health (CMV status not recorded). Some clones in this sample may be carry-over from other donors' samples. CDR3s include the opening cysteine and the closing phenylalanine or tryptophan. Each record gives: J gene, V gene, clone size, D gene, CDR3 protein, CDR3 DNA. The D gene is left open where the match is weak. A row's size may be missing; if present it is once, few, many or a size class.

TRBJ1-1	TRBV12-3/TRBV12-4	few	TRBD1	CASSFLGRGMRQNTEAFF	TGTGCCAGCAGTTTCCTTGGCAGGGGGATGAGGCAGAACACTGAAGCTTTCTTT
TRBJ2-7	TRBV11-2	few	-	CASSSTTGPYEQYF	TGTGCCAGCAGCTCAACGACAGGCCCCTACGAGCAGTACTTC
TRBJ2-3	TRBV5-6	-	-	CASSLEVGPADTQYF	TGTGCCAGCAGCTTGGAGGTGGGGCCGGCAGATACGCAGTATTTT
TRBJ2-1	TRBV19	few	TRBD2	CASSPTSGGTYNEQFF	TGTGCCAGTAGTCCCACTAGCGGGGGCACGTACAATGAGCAGTTCTTC
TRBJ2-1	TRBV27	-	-	CASSLTGPFPYNEQFF	TGTGCCAGCAGTTTAACAGGGCCCTTCCCCTACAATGAGCAGTTCTTC
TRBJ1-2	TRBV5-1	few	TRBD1	CASSQGQGADGYTF	TGCGCCAGCAGCCAAGGACAGGGGGCTGATGGCTACACCTTC
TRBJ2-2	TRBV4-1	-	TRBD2	CASSQPTRGGQGELFF	TGCGCCAGCAGCCAACCCACGCGGGGGGGGCAAGGGGAGCTGTTTTTT
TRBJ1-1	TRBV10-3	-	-	CAIGWGNTEAFF	TGTGCCATCGGGTGGGGGAACACTGAAGCTTTCTTT
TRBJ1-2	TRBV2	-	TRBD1	CASSEGGQGALSRGYTF	TGTGCCAGCAGTGAAGGGGGACAGGGGGCGCTCTCTCGCGGCTACACCTTC
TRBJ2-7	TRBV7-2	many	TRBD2	CASSLAWGTSGYEQYF	TGTGCCAGCAGCTTAGCGTGGGGGACTAGCGGCTACGAGCAGTACTTC
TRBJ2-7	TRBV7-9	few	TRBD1	CASSGQGGFHEQYF	TGTGCCAGCAGCGGACAGGGGGGATTCCACGAGCAGTACTTC
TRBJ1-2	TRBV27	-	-	CASSLFGAQNYGYTF	TGTGCCAGCAGTTTATTCGGGGCTCAGAACTATGGCTACACCTTC
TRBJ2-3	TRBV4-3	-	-	CASSQVADTQYF	TGCGCCAGCAGCCAAGTGGCGGATACGCAGTATTTT
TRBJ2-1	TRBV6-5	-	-	CASSYTGGNEQFF	TGTGCCAGCAGTTATACAGGAGGAAATGAGCAGTTCTTC
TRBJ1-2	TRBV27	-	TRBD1	CASSLWSGGAQVGYTF	TGTGCCAGCAGTTTATGGTCAGGGGGCGCACAAGTTGGCTACACCTTC
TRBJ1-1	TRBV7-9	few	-	CASSSGTANTEAFF	TGTGCCAGCAGTTCCGGGACTGCGAACACTGAAGCTTTCTTT
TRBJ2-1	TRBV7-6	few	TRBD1	CASSATGGEQFF	TGTGCCAGCAGCGCGACAGGGGGCGAGCAGTTCTTC
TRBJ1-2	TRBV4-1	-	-	CASSQDLRGDHGYTF	TGCGCCAGCAGCCAAGATTTGAGGGGCGACCATGGCTACACCTTC
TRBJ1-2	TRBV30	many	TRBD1	CAWSGGQGEHGYTF	TGTGCCTGGAGTGGGGGACAGGGGGAACATGGCTACACCTTC
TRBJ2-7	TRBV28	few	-	CASSLDSYYEQYF	TGTGCCAGCAGTTTGGACAGCTACTACGAGCAGTACTTC
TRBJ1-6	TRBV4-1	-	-	CASSQHSNSYNSPLHF	TGCGCCAGCAGCCAGCACAGTAACTCCTATAATTCACCCCTCCACTTT
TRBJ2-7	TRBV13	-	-	CASSLGTLSYEQYF	TGTGCCAGCAGCTTAGGGACCTTATCCTACGAGCAGTACTTC
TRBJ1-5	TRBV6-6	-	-	CAGSMGNQPQHF	TGTGCCGGCAGTATGGGGAATCAGCCCCAGCATTTT
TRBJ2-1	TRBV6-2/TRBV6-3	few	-	CASSYTPGAQGEQFF	TGTGCCAGCAGTTACACCCCGGGGGCCCAAGGGGAGCAGTTCTTC
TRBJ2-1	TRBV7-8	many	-	CASSLAGLTLGNEQFF	TGTGCCAGCAGCTTAGCGGGACTGACTCTAGGGAATGAGCAGTTCTTC
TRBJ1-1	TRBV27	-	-	CASSYGPVGFEAFF	TGTGCCAGCAGTTACGGTCCGGTAGGTTTTGAAGCTTTCTTT
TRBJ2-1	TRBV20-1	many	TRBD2	CSASEALAGVSNVQFF	TGCAGTGCCTCGGAGGCACTAGCGGGGGTCTCCAATGTGCAGTTCTTC
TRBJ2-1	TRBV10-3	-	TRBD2	CAISEPGLAYNEQFF	TGTGCCATCAGTGAGCCGGGACTAGCCTACAATGAGCAGTTCTTC
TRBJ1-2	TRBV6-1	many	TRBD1	CASSIPGQGRSGGYTF	TGTGCCAGCAGCATCCCGGGACAGGGGCGATCAGGTGGCTACACCTTC
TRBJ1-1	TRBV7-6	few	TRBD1	CASSPGQAITEAFF	TGTGCCAGCAGCCCGGGACAGGCGATCACTGAAGCTTTCTTT
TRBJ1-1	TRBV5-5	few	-	CASSSLTDEAFF	TGTGCCAGCAGCTCCCTGACAGATGAAGCTTTCTTT
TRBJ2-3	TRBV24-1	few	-	CATGGTETASTDTQYF	TGTGCCACCGGGGGGACAGAAACGGCCAGCACAGATACGCAGTATTTT
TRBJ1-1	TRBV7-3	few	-	CASSPPGDQGAFF	TGTGCCAGCAGCCCACCCGGCGACCAAGGAGCTTTCTTT